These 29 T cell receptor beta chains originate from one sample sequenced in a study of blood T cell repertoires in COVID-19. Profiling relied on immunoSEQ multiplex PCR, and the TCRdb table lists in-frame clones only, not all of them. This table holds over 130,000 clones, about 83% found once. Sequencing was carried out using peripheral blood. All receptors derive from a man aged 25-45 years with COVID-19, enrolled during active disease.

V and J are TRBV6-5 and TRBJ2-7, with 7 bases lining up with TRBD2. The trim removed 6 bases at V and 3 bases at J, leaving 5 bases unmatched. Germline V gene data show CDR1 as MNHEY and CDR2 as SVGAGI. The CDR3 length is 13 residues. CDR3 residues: CASSSTGGYEQYF. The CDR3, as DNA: TGTGCCAGCAGCTCGACGGGAGGCTACGAGCAGTACTTC.

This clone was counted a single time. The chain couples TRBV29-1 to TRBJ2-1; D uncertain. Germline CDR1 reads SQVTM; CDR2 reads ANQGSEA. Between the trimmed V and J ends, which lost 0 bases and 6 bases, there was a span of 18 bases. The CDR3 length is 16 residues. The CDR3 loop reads CSVEEGGRGARNEQFF. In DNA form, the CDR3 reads TGCAGCGTTGAAGAAGGCGGCAGAGGAGCCCGCAATGAGCAGTTCTTC.

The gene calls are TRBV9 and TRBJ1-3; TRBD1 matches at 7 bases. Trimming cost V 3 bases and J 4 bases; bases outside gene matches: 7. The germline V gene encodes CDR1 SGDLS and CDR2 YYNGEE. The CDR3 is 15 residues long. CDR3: CASSGRQGRGNTIYF. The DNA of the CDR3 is TGTGCCAGCAGCGGACGACAGGGAAGGGGAAACACCATATATTTT.

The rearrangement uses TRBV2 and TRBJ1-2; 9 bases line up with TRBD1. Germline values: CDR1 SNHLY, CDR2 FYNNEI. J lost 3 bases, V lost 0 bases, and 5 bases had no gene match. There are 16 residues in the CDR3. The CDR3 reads CASSEASDRGDYGYTF. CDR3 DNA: TGTGCCAGCAGTGAAGCTTCGGACAGGGGCGACTATGGCTACACCTTC.

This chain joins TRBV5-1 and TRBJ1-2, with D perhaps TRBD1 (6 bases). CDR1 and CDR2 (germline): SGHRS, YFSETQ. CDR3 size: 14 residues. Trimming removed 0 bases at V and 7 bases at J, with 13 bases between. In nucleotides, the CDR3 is TGCGCCAGCAGCTTGGCAACCGGACAGCGTGGCTACACCTTC. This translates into CASSLATGQRGYTF.

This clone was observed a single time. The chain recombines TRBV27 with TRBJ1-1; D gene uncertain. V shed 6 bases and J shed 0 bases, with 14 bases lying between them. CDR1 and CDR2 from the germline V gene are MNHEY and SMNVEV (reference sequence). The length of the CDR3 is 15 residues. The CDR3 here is CASRRRRTMNTEAFF. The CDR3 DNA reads TGTGCCAGCAGGCGGCGCAGAACAATGAACACTGAAGCTTTCTTT.

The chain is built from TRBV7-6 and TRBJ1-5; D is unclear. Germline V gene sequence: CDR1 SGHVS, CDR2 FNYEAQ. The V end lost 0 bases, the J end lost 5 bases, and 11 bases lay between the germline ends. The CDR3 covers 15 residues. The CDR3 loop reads CASSLAPTRDQPQHF. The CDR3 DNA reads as TGTGCCAGCAGCTTAGCACCCACCCGCGATCAGCCCCAGCATTTT.

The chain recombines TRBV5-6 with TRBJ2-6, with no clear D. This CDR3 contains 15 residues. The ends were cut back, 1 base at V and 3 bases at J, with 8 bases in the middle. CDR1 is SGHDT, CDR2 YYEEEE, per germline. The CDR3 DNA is TGTGCCAGCAGCTTGTTTGAGTTTGGGGCCAACGTCCTGACTTTC. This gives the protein CASSLFEFGANVLTF.

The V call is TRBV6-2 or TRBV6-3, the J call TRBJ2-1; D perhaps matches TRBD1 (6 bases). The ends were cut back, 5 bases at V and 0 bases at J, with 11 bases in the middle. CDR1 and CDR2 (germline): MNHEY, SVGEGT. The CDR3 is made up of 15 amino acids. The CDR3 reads CASSPDRLSYNEQFF. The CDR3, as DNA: TGTGCCAGCAGTCCGGACAGACTCTCCTACAATGAGCAGTTCTTC.

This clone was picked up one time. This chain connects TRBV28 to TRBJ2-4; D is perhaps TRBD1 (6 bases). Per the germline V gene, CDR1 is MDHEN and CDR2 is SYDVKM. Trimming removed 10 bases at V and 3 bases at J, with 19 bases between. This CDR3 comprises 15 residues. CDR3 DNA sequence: TGTGCCACAGGCCCCCAGGGGTTAGACAAAAACATTCAGTACTTC. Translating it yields CATGPQGLDKNIQYF.

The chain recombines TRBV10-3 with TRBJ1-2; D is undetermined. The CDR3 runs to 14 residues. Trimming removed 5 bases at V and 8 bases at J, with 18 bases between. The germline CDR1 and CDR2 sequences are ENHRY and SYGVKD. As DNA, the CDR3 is TGTGCCATCAGTATTAAGACGAACGGGGAGGGCTACACCTTC. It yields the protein CAISIKTNGEGYTF.

CDR3 in DNA: TGTGCCAGCAGCCCTGTCGGCGGCTACGAGCAGTACTTC. Residues: CASSPVGGYEQYF. V usage is TRBV14 and J usage is TRBJ2-7; D is unresolved. Trimming left V 4 bases short and J 3 bases short, with 10 bases between. From germline, CDR1 is SGHDN and CDR2 FVKESK. The CDR3 consists of 13 residues.

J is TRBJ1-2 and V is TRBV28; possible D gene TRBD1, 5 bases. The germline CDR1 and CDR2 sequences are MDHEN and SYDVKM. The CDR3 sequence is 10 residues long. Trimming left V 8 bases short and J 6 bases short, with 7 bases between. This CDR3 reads CASGADGYTF. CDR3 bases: TGTGCCAGCGGGGCGGATGGCTACACCTTC.

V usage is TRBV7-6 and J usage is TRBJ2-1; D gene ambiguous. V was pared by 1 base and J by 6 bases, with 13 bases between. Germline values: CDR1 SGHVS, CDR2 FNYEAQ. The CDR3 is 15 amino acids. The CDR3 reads CASSLVPSSGNEQFF. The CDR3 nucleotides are TGTGCCAGCAGCTTAGTCCCGAGCTCGGGCAATGAGCAGTTCTTC.

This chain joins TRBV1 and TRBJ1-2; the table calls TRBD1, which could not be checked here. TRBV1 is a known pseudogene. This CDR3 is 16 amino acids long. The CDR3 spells CTSSQDSTGQNYGYTF. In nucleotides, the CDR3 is TGCACCAGCAGCCAAGATTCTACAGGACAGAACTATGGCTACACCTTC.

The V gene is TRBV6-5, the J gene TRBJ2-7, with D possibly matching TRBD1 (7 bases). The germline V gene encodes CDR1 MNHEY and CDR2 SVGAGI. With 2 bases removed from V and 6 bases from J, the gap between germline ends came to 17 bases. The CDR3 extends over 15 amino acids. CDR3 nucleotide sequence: TGTGCCAGCAGTTACAGGCTGACAGGGCGGGGCGAGCAGTACTTC. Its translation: CASSYRLTGRGEQYF.

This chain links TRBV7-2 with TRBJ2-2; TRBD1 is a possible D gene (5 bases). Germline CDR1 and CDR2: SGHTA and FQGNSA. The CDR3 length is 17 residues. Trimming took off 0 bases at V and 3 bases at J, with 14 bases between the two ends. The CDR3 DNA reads TGTGCCAGCAGCTTAGCGCCCAGTTTGACAGACACCGGGGAGCTGTTTTTT. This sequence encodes CASSLAPSLTDTGELFF.

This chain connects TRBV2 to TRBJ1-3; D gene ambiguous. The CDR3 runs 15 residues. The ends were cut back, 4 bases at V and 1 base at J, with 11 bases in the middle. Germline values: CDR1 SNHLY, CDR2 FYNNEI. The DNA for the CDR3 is TGTGCCAGCAGTGGGGAGGTTGCGTCTGGAAACACCATATATTTT. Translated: CASSGEVASGNTIYF. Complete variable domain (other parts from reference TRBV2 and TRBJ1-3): EPEVTQTPSHQVTQMGQEVILRCVPISNHLYFYWYRQILGQKVEFLVSFYNNEISEKSEIFDDQFSVERPDGSNFTLKIRSTKLEDSAMYFCASSGEVASGNTIYFGEGSWLTVV.

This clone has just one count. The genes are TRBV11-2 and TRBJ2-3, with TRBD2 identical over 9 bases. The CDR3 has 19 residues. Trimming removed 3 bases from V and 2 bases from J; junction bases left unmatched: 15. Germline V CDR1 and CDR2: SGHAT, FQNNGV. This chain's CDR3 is CASSLIATISGRDTDTQYF. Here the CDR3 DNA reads TGTGCCAGCAGCTTGATCGCGACAATTAGCGGGAGAGACACAGATACGCAGTATTTT. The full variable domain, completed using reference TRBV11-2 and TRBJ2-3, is EAGVAQSPRYKIIEKRQSVAFWCNPISGHATLYWYQQILGQGPKLLIQFQNNGVVDDSQLPKDRFSAERLKGVDSTLKIQPAKLEDSAVYLCASSLIATISGRDTDTQYFGPGTRLTVL.

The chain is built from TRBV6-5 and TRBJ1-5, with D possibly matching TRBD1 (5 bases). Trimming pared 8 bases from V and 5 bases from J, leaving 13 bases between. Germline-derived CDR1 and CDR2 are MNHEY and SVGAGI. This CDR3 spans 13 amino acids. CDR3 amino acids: CASDQGGYQPQHF. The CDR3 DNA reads TGTGCCAGCGACCAGGGTGGCTATCAGCCCCAGCATTTT.

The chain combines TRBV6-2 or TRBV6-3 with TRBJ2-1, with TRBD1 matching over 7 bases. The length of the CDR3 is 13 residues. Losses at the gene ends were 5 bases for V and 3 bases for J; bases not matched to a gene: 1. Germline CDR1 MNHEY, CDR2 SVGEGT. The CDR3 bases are TGTGCCAGCAGTAGGACAGGCTACAATGAGCAGTTCTTC. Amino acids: CASSRTGYNEQFF.

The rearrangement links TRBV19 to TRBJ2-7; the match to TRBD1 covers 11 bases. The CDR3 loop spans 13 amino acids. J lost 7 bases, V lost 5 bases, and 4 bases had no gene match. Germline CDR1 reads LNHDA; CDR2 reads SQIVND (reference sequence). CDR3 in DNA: TGTGCCAGTAGTGAGGACAGGGGGCTTGAGCAGTACTTC. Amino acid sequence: CASSEDRGLEQYF.

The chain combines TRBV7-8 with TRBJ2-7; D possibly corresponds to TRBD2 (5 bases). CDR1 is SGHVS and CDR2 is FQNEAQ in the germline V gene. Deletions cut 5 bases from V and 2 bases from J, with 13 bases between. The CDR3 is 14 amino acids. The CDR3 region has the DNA TGTGCCAGCAGCGAGATGGGAGTCCCCTACGAGCAGTACTTC. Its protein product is CASSEMGVPYEQYF.

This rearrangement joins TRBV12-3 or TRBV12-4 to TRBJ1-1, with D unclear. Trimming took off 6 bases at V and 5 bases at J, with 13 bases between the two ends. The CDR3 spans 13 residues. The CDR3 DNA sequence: TGTGCCAGCAGCACACACGGGAGAACTGAAGCTTTCTTT. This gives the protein CASSTHGRTEAFF.

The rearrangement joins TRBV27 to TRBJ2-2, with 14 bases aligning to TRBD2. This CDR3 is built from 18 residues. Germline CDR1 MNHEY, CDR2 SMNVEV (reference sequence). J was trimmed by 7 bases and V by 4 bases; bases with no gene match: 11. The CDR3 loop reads CASSSYSGLAGVSGELFF. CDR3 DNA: TGTGCCAGCAGTTCTTACTCGGGACTAGCGGGAGTGAGCGGGGAGCTGTTTTTT.

In DNA form, the CDR3 reads TGTGCCAGCAGCTACAACCCGGGACAGGGGAAGTGGGAGCAGTACTTC. Translated, it gives CASSYNPGQGKWEQYF. The V call is TRBV7-9, the J call TRBJ2-7; 10 bases are a match to TRBD1. CDR1 SEHNR and CDR2 FQNEAQ come from the germline V gene (reference sequence). V shed 4 bases and J 7 bases; nucleotides not matched to a gene: 13. This CDR3 has 16 residues.

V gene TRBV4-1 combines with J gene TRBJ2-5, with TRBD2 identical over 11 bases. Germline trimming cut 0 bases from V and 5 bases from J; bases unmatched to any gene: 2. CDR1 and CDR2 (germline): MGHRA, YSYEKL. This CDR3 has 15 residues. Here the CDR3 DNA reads TGCGCCAGCAGCCAAGAGACTAGCGGGATGGAGACCCAGTACTTC. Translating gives CASSQETSGMETQYF.

CDR3 region: CASSSGQQGARETQYF. The CDR3 DNA sequence: TGTGCCAGCAGCTCGGGCCAACAGGGGGCTAGAGAGACCCAGTACTTC. This rearrangement joins TRBV5-4 to TRBJ2-5, with 9 bases matching TRBD1. Per the germline V gene, CDR1 is SGHNT and CDR2 is YYREEE (reference sequence). The CDR3 is 16 residues long. Germline trimming cut 3 bases from V and 4 bases from J; bases unmatched to any gene: 10.

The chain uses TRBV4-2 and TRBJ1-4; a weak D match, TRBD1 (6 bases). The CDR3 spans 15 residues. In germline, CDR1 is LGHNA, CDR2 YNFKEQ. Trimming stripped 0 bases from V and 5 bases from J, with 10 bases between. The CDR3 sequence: CASSQDLQGNEKLFF. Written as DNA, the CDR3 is TGTGCCAGCAGCCAAGATCTGCAGGGGAATGAAAAACTGTTTTTT.